This T cell receptor beta chain emerged from a study of Ad26.COV2.S vaccination and SARS-CoV-2 variants. Study-level information: Dosing was one shot or two shots 56 days apart.

The CDR3 is 13 residues long. V was pared by 6 bases and J by 5 bases, with 2 bases of the junction left unmatched. Germline CDR1 and CDR2: MNHEY and SVGAGI. Treatment meaning: roughly 20 received Ad26.COV2.S at low or high dose, single or two shots; about five received placebo; per-sample allocation not given. Sampling was done on day 63 after the first vaccine or placebo injection. Some clones are missing from TCRdb's copy, which holds only in-frame ones; the method was immunoSEQ multiplex PCR. The profile covers roughly 450,000 clones, with more than 80% appearing a single time and about 12% taken by the ten largest. The study, taken as a whole, reports: Placebo recipients had lower spike-specific TCR breadth than vaccine recipients. TCR breadth and depth estimates may have understated total T cell responses.

This clone occurred once. The antigen is undetermined. The input for sequencing was peripheral blood, taken in a trial of Ad26.COV2.S vaccine versus placebo. This sequence was found in a person aged 18-65 years who received the Ad26.COV2.S COVID-19 vaccine or a placebo. This rearrangement joins TRBV6-5 to TRBJ2-3; TRBD2 matches 10 bases. CDR3 protein: CASRLAGGDTQYF. In nucleotides, the CDR3 is TGTGCCAGCAGGTTAGCGGGGGGAGATACGCAGTATTTT.